Following are 10 T cell receptor beta chains from one sample sequenced in a study of T cell responses to AZD1222 COVID-19 vaccine. The protocol was immunoSEQ multiplex PCR, while the TCRdb copy is restricted to in-frame clones and leaves out a portion. The top ten clones hold more than 4.5% of a sample with 93,000 or so clones, about 92% of them seen once. Here the sequenced sample was peripheral blood, taken on day 0 of AZD1222 vaccination. All receptors come from an adult in good health.

This CDR3 is CASTVRSQGWGKLFF. The DNA of the CDR3 is TGTGCCAGCACAGTTAGGTCTCAGGGGTGGGGAAAACTGTTTTTT. The V gene is TRBV6-5, the J gene TRBJ1-4; a possible D gene is TRBD1 (6 bases). Germline CDR1 MNHEY, CDR2 SVGAGI. The CDR3 consists of 15 residues. Trimming cost V 7 bases and J 10 bases, with 22 bases left between them.

The V call is TRBV13, the J call TRBJ2-3, with 9 bases that match TRBD1. The junction had 15 bases not matched to a gene; V was cut back by 5 bases and J by 9 bases. CDR1 is PRHDT, CDR2 FYEKMQ, per germline (reference sequence). This CDR3 has 16 residues. Here the CDR3 reads CASSTPGQGARRTQYF. CDR3 sequence (DNA): TGTGCCAGCAGCACACCGGGACAGGGAGCGAGAAGGACGCAGTATTTT.

The chain recombines TRBV5-1 with TRBJ2-3; D perhaps matches TRBD2 (6 bases). The CDR3 length is 15 residues. V shed 3 bases and J shed 0 bases, with 11 bases lying between them. CDR1 is SGHRS and CDR2 is YFSETQ in the germline V gene. The CDR3 DNA follows: TGCGCCAGCAGCTATTCGGGAGAGAGCACAGATACGCAGTATTTT. It specifies CASSYSGESTDTQYF.

This chain links TRBV25-1 with TRBJ1-1; no reliable D call. This CDR3 region has 12 residues. The V and J ends lost 3 bases and 2 bases respectively, with 4 bases between them. Per the germline V gene, CDR1 is MGHDK and CDR2 is SYGVNS. As DNA, the CDR3 is TGTGCCAGCAGTGAGATCAACACTGAAGCTTTCTTT. It yields the protein CASSEINTEAFF.

The chain couples TRBV6-2 or TRBV6-3 to TRBJ2-2; 9 bases agree with TRBD2. The germline CDR1 and CDR2 sequences are MNHEY and SVGEGT. CDR3 length equals 15 residues. With 4 bases clipped from V and 6 bases from J, the junction kept 6 bases outside the gene matches. CDR3 sequence reads: CASSSSGGQSGELFF. DNA of the CDR3: TGTGCCAGCAGTTCCAGCGGGGGGCAGTCCGGGGAGCTGTTTTTT.

The chain joins TRBV11-2 to TRBJ2-1; TRBD2 agrees at 9 bases. This CDR3 is 16 amino acids long. Germline CDR1 and CDR2: SGHAT and FQNNGV. Unmatched junction bases numbered 8, after V lost 1 base and J lost 7 bases. The CDR3 DNA reads as TGTGCCAGCAGCTTAGGTGGCGGGGGGGCGAGGAATGAGCAGTTCTTC. Protein: CASSLGGGGARNEQFF.

The rearrangement joins TRBV27 to TRBJ1-4; 8 nucleotides line up with TRBD1. V was pared by 5 bases and J by 0 bases, with 2 bases of the junction left unmatched. Germline values: CDR1 MNHEY, CDR2 SMNVEV (reference sequence). The CDR3 has 15 amino acids. In nucleotides, the CDR3 is TGTGCCAGCAGTGCGACAGGGGCAACTAATGAAAAACTGTTTTTT. Encoded protein: CASSATGATNEKLFF.

The V gene is TRBV2, the J gene TRBJ1-3; D is uncertain. Deletions cut 4 bases from V and 14 bases from J, with 18 bases between. Per germline, CDR1 SNHLY and CDR2 FYNNEI. The CDR3 totals 13 residues. CDR3: CASSGPFMASVYF. CDR3 DNA sequence: TGTGCCAGCAGTGGACCCTTTATGGCCAGTGTATATTTT.

This clone was detected once. The chain uses TRBV28 and TRBJ2-7; 8 bases agree with TRBD1. Germline assignment: CDR1 MDHEN and CDR2 SYDVKM. The CDR3 runs to 15 residues. J was trimmed by 3 bases and V by 2 bases; bases with no gene match: 6. The CDR3 sequence: CASSLLGTGHYEQYF. DNA of the CDR3: TGTGCCAGCAGTTTACTCGGGACAGGCCACTACGAGCAGTACTTC.

Notes on this clone: This specimen includes other DNA sequences encoding the same CDR3. The chain couples TRBV28 to TRBJ1-2; D perhaps matches TRBD1 (5 bases). The germline CDR1 and CDR2 sequences are MDHEN and SYDVKM. V lost 5 bases and J 2 bases, leaving 9 bases between the germline ends. This CDR3 has 13 residues. Here the CDR3 reads CASSQQDNYGYTF. The CDR3 nucleotides are TGTGCCAGCAGTCAACAGGACAACTATGGCTACACCTTC.